This T cell receptor beta chain was obtained from a study of beta chain features in type 1 diabetes. Reverse transcribing all isolated RNA meant expressed TCRB transcripts were sequenced. TCRdb keeps only in-frame clones here, not all; method: immunoSEQ multiplex PCR. The table records about 230,000 clones, over 8.5% of them present only once. A CD45RO/CCR7/CD25/CD127/CD95/CD27 panel sorted naive, central memory, regulatory and stem cell-like memory CD4+ cells. About this clone itself: The antigen is unknown.

Study conclusions and caveats: Among type 1 diabetes patients, VDJ junctions had fewer insertions and more deletions.

V dropped 6 bases and J dropped 0 bases, with 9 bases sitting between them. Germline values: CDR1 MNHNS, CDR2 SASEGT. There are 14 residues in the CDR3. The chain carries TRBV6-1 and TRBJ1-5, with a weak D call TRBD1 (5 bases). The clonotype comes from a woman younger than 30 in good health. The sequenced sample was naive CD4+ T cells from blood. The CDR3 loop is CASSQGSSNQPQHF. The CDR3 DNA reads TGTGCCAGCAGCCAGGGAAGTAGCAATCAGCCCCAGCATTTT.